In its sample, the clone carrying this T cell receptor (beta chain) was seen a few times. Its antigen remains unknown. Noted time point: week 11, during vaccination. Topical imiquimod accompanied each vaccine dose, which consisted of 300 ug of mutant IDH1 20-mer peptide. The data stem from a study of a mutant IDH1 vaccine in newly diagnosed glioma. In germline, CDR1 is LNHDA, CDR2 SQIVND (reference sequence). V shed 3 bases and J shed 5 bases, with 10 bases lying between them. CDR3 length equals 13 residues. Only in-frame clones appear in the TCRdb table, and some are missing; sequencing was by immunoSEQ multiplex PCR. The table lists about 35,000 clones, about four fifths of them singletons.

The receptor was derived from a young woman with glioma. Some clones in this sample may be carry-over from other donors' samples. The chain recombines TRBV19 with TRBJ1-2; a weak D match, TRBD1 (6 bases). This specimen was peripheral blood mononuclear cells (PBMCs), taken from a glioma patient whose treatment included an IDH1 peptide vaccine. CDR3 protein: CASSMPQGYGYTF. CDR3 DNA: TGTGCCAGTAGTATGCCACAGGGTTATGGCTACACCTTC.